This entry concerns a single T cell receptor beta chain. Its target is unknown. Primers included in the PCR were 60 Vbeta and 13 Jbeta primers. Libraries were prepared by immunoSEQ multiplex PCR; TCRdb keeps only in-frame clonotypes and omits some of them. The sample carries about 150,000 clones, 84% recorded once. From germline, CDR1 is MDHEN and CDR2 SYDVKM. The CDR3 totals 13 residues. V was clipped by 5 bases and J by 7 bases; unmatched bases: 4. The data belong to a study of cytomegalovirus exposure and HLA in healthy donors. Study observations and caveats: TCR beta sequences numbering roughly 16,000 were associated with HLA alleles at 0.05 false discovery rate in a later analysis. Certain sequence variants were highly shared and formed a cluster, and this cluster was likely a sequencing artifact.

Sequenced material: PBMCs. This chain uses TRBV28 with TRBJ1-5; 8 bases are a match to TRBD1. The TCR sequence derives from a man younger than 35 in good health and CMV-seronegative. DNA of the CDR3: TGTGCCAGCAGTGGACAGGGCAGCCAGCCCCAGCATTTT. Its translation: CASSGQGSQPQHF.